One and the same sample provided the 10 T cell receptor beta chains below, sequenced in a study of T-cell reconstitution after alpha-beta-depleted transplantation in children. Using unique molecular identifiers, the investigators prepared the TCRbeta library. TCRdb recomputed calls from the PCR reads with MiXCR, one row per CDR3 protein. The sample holds 300,000 to 350,000 distinct CDR3 sequences, 15% to 20% seen once. The starting material was PBMCs, mostly from graft donor cells, obtained 360 days after TCRalphabeta/CD19-depleted stem cell transplant. These receptors all come from a male patient between 2 and 10 years old who had a stem cell transplant for acute lymphoblastic leukemia, so the T cells may come from the graft donor.

This clonotype was seen more than once but under ten times. The V call is TRBV4-3, the J call TRBJ1-2, with D possibly TRBD1 on 5 matching bases. The CDR3 has 13 amino acids. Trimming removed 6 bases from V and 4 bases from J, with 12 bases in between. Per the germline V gene, CDR1 is LGHNA and CDR2 is YSLEER. The CDR3 DNA reads as TGCGCCAGCAGTCGGAGGGACTCCTATGGCTACACCTTC. Its protein is CASSRRDSYGYTF.

V and J are TRBV10-3 and TRBJ2-5; 7 bases agree with TRBD1. Trimming took 0 bases from V and 5 from J; bases not matched to a gene: 6. Per the germline V gene, CDR1 is ENHRY and CDR2 is SYGVKD. The CDR3 sequence is 15 residues long. CDR3: CAISESQTGWETQYF. As DNA, the CDR3 is TGTGCCATCAGTGAGTCGCAGACAGGGTGGGAGACCCAGTACTTC.

This clonotype was picked up a small number of times. The chain recombines TRBV12-3 or TRBV12-4 with TRBJ2-2; D call uncertain. This CDR3 is 16 amino acids long. Between the trimmed V and J ends, which lost 3 bases and 4 bases, there was a span of 15 bases. The CDR3 DNA follows: TGTGCCAGCAGTTTTTTTCAGACGTTGGGCACCGGGGAGCTGTTTTTT. It codes for CASSFFQTLGTGELFF.

The sample holds a few counts of this clonotype. The chain recombines TRBV29-1 with TRBJ2-1; D perhaps matches TRBD2 (5 bases). Germline lookup yields CDR1 SQVTM and CDR2 ANQGSEA. This CDR3 has 13 amino acids. V was shortened by 4 bases and J by 2 bases, with 9 bases between the two germline ends. For the CDR3, the DNA is TGCAGCGTTGCTAGCATAGCCTACAATGAGCAGTTCTTC. This codes for CSVASIAYNEQFF.

The V and J genes are TRBV24-1 and TRBJ2-1; TRBD2 agrees at 11 bases. Trimming took 4 bases from V and 8 from J; bases not matched to a gene: 6. Germline V CDR1 and CDR2: KGHDR, SFDVKD. The CDR3 runs 15 residues. DNA for the CDR3: TGTGCCACCAGTGACCGGACTAGCGGGTACGATGAGCAGTTCTTC. This codes for CATSDRTSGYDEQFF.

The DNA for the CDR3 is TGCGCCAGCAGCCAGGGGACTAGCGGAACGAACACCGGGGAGCTGTTTTTT. It encodes CASSQGTSGTNTGELFF. The chain carries TRBV4-1 and TRBJ2-2, with 11 bases lining up with TRBD2. V lost 3 bases and J lost 0; bases outside the gene matches: 3. This CDR3 is 17 amino acids long. The germline V gene encodes CDR1 MGHRA and CDR2 YSYEKL.

This clonotype turned up a few times. This chain uses TRBV19 with TRBJ2-1; perhaps TRBD1 as D (6 bases). The V gene lost 1 base and the J gene lost 9 bases, with 13 bases spanning the gap. The CDR3 loop spans 14 amino acids. From germline, CDR1 is LNHDA and CDR2 SQIVND (reference sequence). CDR3 loop: CASSIAGAVSEQFF. The CDR3 coding sequence is TGTGCCAGTAGTATAGCAGGGGCAGTCAGTGAGCAGTTCTTC.

This clonotype has a count of ten or more. The rearrangement links TRBV10-3 to TRBJ2-3; D may be TRBD1 (6 bases). CDR1 is ENHRY and CDR2 is SYGVKD in the germline V gene. This CDR3 has 14 amino acids. V lost 8 bases and J 0 bases, leaving 12 bases between the germline ends. The CDR3 region is CAIRGQRSTDTQYF. In DNA, the CDR3 is TGTGCCATCCGGGGACAAAGAAGCACAGATACGCAGTATTTT.

The chain is built from TRBV7-2 and TRBJ1-6; possible D gene TRBD1, 6 bases. V was cut by 5 bases and J by 10 bases, with 15 bases left in between. The length of the CDR3 is 14 residues. Germline assignment: CDR1 SGHTA and CDR2 FQGNSA. In nucleotides, the CDR3 is TGTGCCAGCAGCCCCGAGGGGGTAGGGTCACCCCTCCACTTT. Protein product: CASSPEGVGSPLHF.

The rearrangement uses TRBV12-3 or TRBV12-4 and TRBJ2-2; D gene uncertain. V was cut by 1 base and J by 3 bases, with 3 bases left in between. The CDR3 is 13 amino acids. The CDR3 loop is CASSLEYTGELFF. As DNA, the CDR3 is TGTGCCAGCAGTTTAGAGTACACCGGGGAGCTGTTTTTT.